The 28 T cell receptor beta chains given below trace back to one sample, sequenced in a study of T cell responses to AZD1222 COVID-19 vaccine. Data came from immunoSEQ multiplex PCR; TCRdb stores just in-frame clones and leaves some out. Of around 70,000 clones listed, about 85% are singletons. The sample was peripheral blood, taken on day 0 of AZD1222 vaccination. The receptors were sampled from an adult in good health.

V and J are TRBV19 and TRBJ1-2, with 8 bases aligning to TRBD1. Per the germline V gene, CDR1 is LNHDA and CDR2 is SQIVND (reference sequence). The CDR3 runs 13 residues. J was trimmed by 7 bases and V by 5 bases; bases with no gene match: 6. CDR3 in amino acids: CASSFQGAPGYTF. Here the CDR3 DNA reads TGTGCCAGTAGTTTTCAGGGGGCGCCTGGCTACACCTTC.

The chain is built from TRBV4-1 and TRBJ2-7; possibly TRBD2 for D (5 bases). The V gene's germline CDR1 is MGHRA and CDR2 YSYEKL. CDR3 length: 17 residues. Trimming stripped 1 base from V and 5 bases from J, with 21 bases between. CDR3 loop: CASSQGLSQRSKNEQYF. CDR3 nucleotides: TGCGCCAGCAGCCAAGGATTATCCCAGCGGAGTAAGAACGAGCAGTACTTC.

This clone appeared a single time. V is TRBV19 and J is TRBJ2-7; D gene ambiguous. Germline values: CDR1 LNHDA, CDR2 SQIVND (reference sequence). Between the trimmed V and J ends, which lost 4 bases and 6 bases, there was a span of 19 bases. There are 15 residues in the CDR3. CDR3 DNA sequence: TGTGCCAGTAGTAGTGGGCCTCGAAACCGAGGCGAGCAGTACTTC. This sequence encodes CASSSGPRNRGEQYF.

This rearrangement joins TRBV5-1 to TRBJ2-2; 10 nucleotides agree with TRBD2. J gave up 2 bases and V 0 bases, and 4 bases lay outside the gene matches. The germline gives CDR1 SGHRS, CDR2 YFSETQ. This CDR3 has 17 amino acids. The DNA of the CDR3 is TGCGCCAGCAGCTTGGCCCTAGCGGGGGATAACACCGGGGAGCTGTTTTTT. This translates into CASSLALAGDNTGELFF.

The chain has TRBV7-2 and TRBJ2-1; D is unresolved. Germline values: CDR1 SGHTA, CDR2 FQGNSA. V dropped 2 bases and J dropped 4 bases, with 9 bases sitting between them. This CDR3 is built from 14 residues. CDR3 DNA sequence: TGTGCCAGCAGCTTACCCCCCCCTTACAATGAGCAGTTCTTC. Amino acid sequence: CASSLPPPYNEQFF.

The chain uses TRBV29-1 and TRBJ2-2; D gene ambiguous. Per germline, CDR1 SQVTM and CDR2 ANQGSEA. V was trimmed by 0 bases and J by 0 bases, leaving 20 bases between them. The CDR3 spans 19 residues. CDR3 protein: CSVEDTTLVPETNTGELFF. The CDR3 region has the DNA TGCAGCGTTGAAGATACAACCCTGGTCCCAGAGACGAACACCGGGGAGCTGTTTTTT.

This rearrangement joins TRBV3-1 (or the pseudogene TRBV3-2) to TRBJ1-6; a weak D match, TRBD1 (6 bases). Germline CDR1 LGHDT, CDR2 YNNKEL (reference sequence). The V end lost 2 bases, the J end lost 7 bases, and 15 bases lay between the germline ends. The CDR3 consists of 16 residues. CDR3 coding DNA: TGTGCCAGCAGCCAACACAAGGACAGTTACAATTCACCCCTCCACTTT. This encodes CASSQHKDSYNSPLHF.

The rearrangement joins TRBV9 to TRBJ1-1; D remains unclear. V was cut by 4 bases and J by 4 bases, with 8 bases left in between. The CDR3 extends over 12 amino acids. Germline-derived CDR1 and CDR2 are SGDLS and YYNGEE. For the CDR3, the DNA is TGTGCCAGCAGCCCGTGGGGCACTGAAGCTTTCTTT. Protein: CASSPWGTEAFF.

The V and J genes are TRBV20-1 and TRBJ2-1, with a weak D call TRBD1 (6 bases). Trimming took 5 bases from V and 7 from J, leaving 9 bases between them. The germline V gene has CDR1 DFQATT and CDR2 SNEGSKA (reference sequence). The CDR3 extends over 11 amino acids. The CDR3 reads CSAGRGNEQFF. CDR3 coding DNA: TGCAGTGCTGGTAGGGGGAATGAGCAGTTCTTC.

V usage is TRBV6-4 and J usage is TRBJ1-6; D is uncertain. The CDR3 is 14 residues long. The V end lost 0 bases, the J end lost 7 bases, and 7 bases lay between the germline ends. The V gene's germline CDR1 is MRHNA and CDR2 SNTAGT. DNA of the CDR3: TGTGCCAGCAGTGACTCGATAGGAAATTCACCCCTCCACTTT. Protein sequence: CASSDSIGNSPLHF.

The rearrangement joins TRBV9 to TRBJ2-7; a weak D match, TRBD1 (5 bases). Per the germline V gene, CDR1 is SGDLS and CDR2 is YYNGEE. The CDR3 is made up of 15 amino acids. V lost 0 bases to trimming and J lost 3 bases, with 13 bases between them. The CDR3 region is CASSVGTSSHYEQYF. CDR3 bases: TGTGCCAGCAGCGTAGGGACATCAAGCCACTACGAGCAGTACTTC.

The rearrangement joins TRBV9 to TRBJ1-1; D is ambiguous. The germline V gene has CDR1 SGDLS and CDR2 YYNGEE. The CDR3 length is 16 residues. Between the trimmed V and J ends, which lost 4 bases and 0 bases, there was a span of 16 bases. This CDR3 reads CASSPQVGSMNTEAFF. CDR3 bases: TGTGCCAGCAGCCCCCAGGTGGGCTCCATGAACACTGAAGCTTTCTTT.

The chain recombines TRBV19 with TRBJ2-7, with unresolved D. Germline assignment: CDR1 LNHDA and CDR2 SQIVND (reference sequence). V was shortened by 1 base and J by 5 bases, with 6 bases between the two germline ends. This CDR3 spans 12 amino acids. Here the CDR3 DNA reads TGTGCCAGTAGTATAGGGGCGGACGAGCAGTACTTC. Its protein product is CASSIGADEQYF.

The chain is built from TRBV9 and TRBJ2-5, with D hard to call. There are 11 residues in the CDR3. Germline-derived CDR1 and CDR2 are SGDLS and YYNGEE. The V gene lost 0 bases and the J gene lost 5 bases, with 2 bases spanning the gap. In nucleotides, the CDR3 is TGTGCCAGCAGCGTAGAGGAGACCCAGTACTTC. Its translation is CASSVEETQYF.

The chain couples TRBV11-1 to TRBJ2-3; 11 bases fit TRBD2. Trimming took 5 bases from V and 1 from J; bases not matched to a gene: 5. This CDR3 spans 16 amino acids. Germline lookup yields CDR1 SGHAT and CDR2 FQDESV (reference sequence). The CDR3 nucleotides are TGTGCCAGCAGCCCGCGACTAGCGGGACGCACAGATACGCAGTATTTT. It is translated as CASSPRLAGRTDTQYF. The full variable domain, in which reference TRBV11-1 and TRBJ2-3 provide the parts outside the CDR3, is EAEVAQSPRYKITEKSQAVAFWCDPISGHATLYWYRQILGQGPELLVQFQDESVVDDSQLPKDRFSAERLKGVDSTLKIQPAELGDSAMYLCASSPRLAGRTDTQYFGPGTRLTVL.

The chain employs TRBV5-1 and TRBJ2-7; D not resolved. This CDR3 is 12 amino acids long. Germline V lookup: CDR1 SGHRS, CDR2 YFSETQ. V was trimmed by 1 base and J by 7 bases, leaving 9 bases between them. This chain's CDR3 is CASSLTHGEQYF. CDR3 nucleotide sequence: TGCGCCAGCAGCTTGACCCACGGTGAGCAGTACTTC.

J is TRBJ1-5 and V is TRBV10-2; D remains unclear. The germline V gene has CDR1 WSHSY and CDR2 SAAADI. The CDR3 is 14 amino acids. Deletions cut 0 bases from V and 3 bases from J, with 6 bases between. The CDR3 region has the DNA TGCGCCAGCAGTGAGTCGGGAATCAATCAGCCCCAGCATTTT. Protein product: CASSESGINQPQHF.

The genes are TRBV11-2 and TRBJ2-1; no clear D. The CDR3 has 14 amino acids. Germline lookup yields CDR1 SGHAT and CDR2 FQNNGV. Trimming took 0 bases from V and 7 from J, leaving 10 bases between them. CDR3 DNA: TGTGCCAGCAGCTTAGACCCAGTATTGAATGAGCAGTTCTTC. Amino acid sequence: CASSLDPVLNEQFF.

The CDR3 sequence: CASSRDFDTGGSQETQYF. Here the CDR3 DNA reads TGTGCCAGCAGCCGGGACTTCGATACGGGCGGGAGCCAAGAGACCCAGTACTTC. The chain couples TRBV5-4 to TRBJ2-5, with 7 bases matching TRBD2. V lost 4 bases, J lost 1 base, and 16 bases stayed unmatched. There are 18 residues in the CDR3. Germline V gene sequence: CDR1 SGHNT, CDR2 YYREEE (reference sequence).

In its sample, this clone was seen many times. The chain joins TRBV19 to TRBJ2-5; D is ambiguous. CDR1 and CDR2 from the germline V gene are LNHDA and SQIVND (reference sequence). Trimming stripped 5 bases from V and 4 bases from J, with 11 bases between. The CDR3 contains 13 residues. The CDR3 DNA is TGTGCCAGTAGTCTGTGGCTAGGAGAGACCCAGTACTTC. It yields the protein CASSLWLGETQYF.

The chain joins TRBV5-1 to TRBJ1-4; D possibly corresponds to TRBD1 (5 bases). The CDR3 has 14 residues. Germline loops: CDR1 SGHRS, CDR2 YFSETQ. With 4 bases removed from V and 5 bases from J, the gap between germline ends came to 12 bases. For the CDR3, the DNA is TGCGCCAGCAGCCGGACGGGGGAGAATGAAAAACTGTTTTTT. Translation: CASSRTGENEKLFF.

In this sample, this clone turned up once. The rearrangement joins TRBV5-1 to TRBJ2-1; D is possibly TRBD1 or TRBD2 (5 bases each). The CDR3 spans 15 residues. Germline lookup yields CDR1 SGHRS and CDR2 YFSETQ. The V end was cut by 4 bases, the J end by 10 bases, with 21 bases between. CDR3 protein: CASSLRPGPIQEQFF. The CDR3, as DNA: TGCGCCAGCAGCCTACGCCCGGGACCGATACAAGAGCAGTTCTTC.

CDR3: CASSESRERIQYF. DNA for the CDR3: TGCGCCAGCAGTGAGAGCCGAGAACGCATTCAGTACTTC. The chain joins TRBV10-1 to TRBJ2-4; no reliable D call. With 2 bases removed from V and 9 bases from J, the gap between germline ends came to 11 bases. CDR3 length: 13 amino acids. CDR1 and CDR2 from the germline V gene are WNHNN and SYGVQD (reference sequence).

V usage is TRBV6-2 or TRBV6-3 and J usage is TRBJ2-7; 7 bases are a match to TRBD2. Germline loops: CDR1 MNHEY, CDR2 SVGEGT. The CDR3 is made up of 15 amino acids. The junction had 10 bases not matched to a gene; V was cut back by 6 bases and J by 2 bases. DNA for the CDR3: TGTGCCAGCAGCAACGGGTGGGGGGGAACCTACGAGCAGTACTTC. Amino acids: CASSNGWGGTYEQYF.

The rearrangement uses TRBV5-1 and TRBJ2-7, with 10 bases fitting TRBD1. V shed 2 bases, J shed 2 bases, and the junction held 10 bases outside the gene matches. The V gene's germline CDR1 is SGHRS and CDR2 YFSETQ. The CDR3 covers 17 residues. CDR3 sequence reads: CASSLGSTGGSTYEQYF. CDR3 in DNA: TGCGCCAGCAGCTTAGGATCGACAGGGGGCTCCACCTACGAGCAGTACTTC.

This chain connects TRBV2 to TRBJ2-5; 8 bases are shared with TRBD2. V dropped 3 bases and J dropped 5; count of bases not matched to a gene: 8. The CDR3 consists of 15 residues. In germline, CDR1 is SNHLY, CDR2 FYNNEI. The CDR3 spells CASSEAGGRGETQYF. DNA of the CDR3: TGTGCCAGCAGTGAGGCGGGGGGCCGGGGGGAGACCCAGTACTTC.

V usage is TRBV15 and J usage is TRBJ2-3; D unresolved. The CDR3 runs 12 residues. The V end lost 1 base, the J end lost 5 bases, and 4 bases lay between the germline ends. CDR1 and CDR2 (germline): LNHNV, YYDKDF (reference sequence). CDR3 bases: TGTGCCACCAGCAGAGTGGTAGATACGCAGTATTTT. As protein: CATSRVVDTQYF.

The chain couples TRBV7-2 to TRBJ1-2, with 9 bases matching TRBD1. This CDR3 comprises 18 residues. The V and J ends lost 6 bases and 4 bases, in that order; junction bases with no gene match: 18. Germline CDR1 reads SGHTA; CDR2 reads FQGNSA. CDR3 nucleotide sequence: TGTGCCAGCAGATCAGCCGGGACAGGGTATTTAGGAGGCTATGGCTACACCTTC. It is translated as CASRSAGTGYLGGYGYTF.